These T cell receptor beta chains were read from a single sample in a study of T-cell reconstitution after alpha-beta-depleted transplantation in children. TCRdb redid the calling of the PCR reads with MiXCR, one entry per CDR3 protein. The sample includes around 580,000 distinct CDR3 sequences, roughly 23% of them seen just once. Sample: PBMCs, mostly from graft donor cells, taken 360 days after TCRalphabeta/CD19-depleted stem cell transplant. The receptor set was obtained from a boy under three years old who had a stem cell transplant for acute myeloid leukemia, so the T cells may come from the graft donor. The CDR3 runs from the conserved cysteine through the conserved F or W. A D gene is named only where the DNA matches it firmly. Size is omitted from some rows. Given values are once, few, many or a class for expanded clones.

cdr3_aa: CASSRGPPFNEQFF
cdr3_nt: TGTGCCAGCAGCCGGGGACCCCCTTTTAATGAGCAGTTCTTC
clone_size: -
d_call: -
v_call: TRBV6-1
j_call: TRBJ2-1

cdr3_aa: CSAARGHNEKLFF
cdr3_nt: TGCAGTGCGGCACGGGGCCATAATGAAAAACTGTTTTTT
clone_size: -
d_call: -
v_call: TRBV20-1
j_call: TRBJ1-4

cdr3_aa: CASSSRGEPQETQYF
cdr3_nt: TGTGCCAGCAGTTCTCGAGGGGAACCGCAAGAGACCCAGTACTTC
clone_size: many
d_call: -
v_call: TRBV7-9
j_call: TRBJ2-5

cdr3_aa: CASSLSPGAGETQYF
cdr3_nt: TGTGCCAGCAGTTTATCTCCGGGGGCGGGGGAGACCCAGTACTTC
clone_size: -
d_call: -
v_call: TRBV28
j_call: TRBJ2-5

cdr3_aa: CASSYQTGLGTDTQYF
cdr3_nt: TGTGCCAGCAGTTACCAGACAGGCCTGGGCACAGATACGCAGTATTTT
clone_size: -
d_call: -
v_call: TRBV6-5
j_call: TRBJ2-3

cdr3_aa: CASSLSSVYDTQYF
cdr3_nt: TGTGCCAGCAGTTTATCGTCGGTTTACGATACGCAGTATTTT
clone_size: -
d_call: -
v_call: TRBV27
j_call: TRBJ2-3

cdr3_aa: CSAGGGSGNTIYF
cdr3_nt: TGCAGTGCCGGGGGGGGCTCTGGAAACACCATATATTTT
clone_size: -
d_call: -
v_call: TRBV29-1
j_call: TRBJ1-3

cdr3_aa: CASSPQTGAGPLHF
cdr3_nt: TGTGCCAGCAGTCCTCAGACCGGGGCCGGGCCCCTCCACTTT
clone_size: many
d_call: -
v_call: TRBV28
j_call: TRBJ1-6

cdr3_aa: CSAKEGFYGYTF
cdr3_nt: TGCAGTGCTAAGGAGGGATTCTATGGCTACACCTTC
clone_size: few
d_call: -
v_call: TRBV20-1
j_call: TRBJ1-2

cdr3_aa: CASSSIRDKNTGELFF
cdr3_nt: TGTGCCAGCAGCTCAATCCGGGACAAGAACACCGGGGAGCTGTTTTTT
clone_size: -
d_call: -
v_call: TRBV7-9
j_call: TRBJ2-2

cdr3_aa: CASSPTGGDRGPELFF
cdr3_nt: TGTGCCAGCTCCCCTACCGGAGGGGACAGGGGTCCGGAGCTGTTTTTT
clone_size: -
d_call: TRBD1
v_call: TRBV18
j_call: TRBJ2-2

cdr3_aa: CASSLEPSGNTIYF
cdr3_nt: TGCGCCAGCAGCTTGGAACCCTCTGGAAACACCATATATTTT
clone_size: few
d_call: -
v_call: TRBV5-1
j_call: TRBJ1-3

cdr3_aa: CASSLTTGASAYF
cdr3_nt: TGTGCCAGCAGCTTGACCACCGGGGCTTCGGCGTATTTT
clone_size: few
d_call: -
v_call: TRBV5-8
j_call: TRBJ2-3

cdr3_aa: CSAGRHSQETQYF
cdr3_nt: TGCAGTGCTGGAAGACACTCTCAAGAGACCCAGTACTTC
clone_size: -
d_call: -
v_call: TRBV20-1
j_call: TRBJ2-5

cdr3_aa: CASSFPPDTQYF
cdr3_nt: TGTGCCAGCAGCTTCCCCCCAGATACGCAGTATTTT
clone_size: few
d_call: -
v_call: TRBV13
j_call: TRBJ2-3

cdr3_aa: CASSPLGQSYGYTF
cdr3_nt: TGTGCCAGCAGTCCCTTAGGGCAGAGCTATGGCTACACCTTC
clone_size: few
d_call: -
v_call: TRBV28
j_call: TRBJ1-2

cdr3_aa: CASSPPWTGRNSPLHF
cdr3_nt: TGTGCCAGCTCACCACCGTGGACAGGGAGGAATTCACCCCTCCACTTT
clone_size: few
d_call: TRBD1
v_call: TRBV18
j_call: TRBJ1-6